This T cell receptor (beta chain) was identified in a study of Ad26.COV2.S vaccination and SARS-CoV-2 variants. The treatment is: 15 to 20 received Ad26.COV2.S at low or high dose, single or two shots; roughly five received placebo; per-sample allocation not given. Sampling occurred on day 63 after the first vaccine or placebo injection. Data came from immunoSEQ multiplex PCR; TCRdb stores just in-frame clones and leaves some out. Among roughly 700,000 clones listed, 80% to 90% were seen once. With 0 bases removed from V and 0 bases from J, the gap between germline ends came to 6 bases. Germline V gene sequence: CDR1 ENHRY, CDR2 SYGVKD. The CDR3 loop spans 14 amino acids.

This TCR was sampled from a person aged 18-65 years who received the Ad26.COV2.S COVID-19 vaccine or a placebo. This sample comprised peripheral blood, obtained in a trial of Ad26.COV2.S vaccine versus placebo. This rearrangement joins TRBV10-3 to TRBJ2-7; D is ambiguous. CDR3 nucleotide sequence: TGTGCCATCAGTGAGTCTGTCACCTCCTACGAGCAGTACTTC. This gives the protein CAISESVTSYEQYF.